These 20 T cell receptor gamma chains originate from one sample sequenced in a study of gamma delta lymphoproliferative disorders and STAT genes. TCRdb ran CATT on the multiplex PCR reads. The data show 1,800 or so gamma-chain clones, with around 18% seen just once and about 33% held by the top ten. PBMCs from patients and controls supplied the genomic DNA for sequencing. Sequencing was done on a sample of blood. The receptors here all came from a human donor in good health.

Regarding this clone: The protein recorded in TCRdb matches a much larger clone and deviates from this DNA's translation at residue 2, suggesting a read error; the protein here is obtained by translating the DNA. CDR3 protein: CTCWIRHCTTGWFKIF. Here the CDR3 DNA reads TGTACCTGCTGGATTAGGCACTGTACCACTGGTTGGTTCAAGATATTT. The J gene is TRGJP1, the V gene TRGV11. No J segment appears in TCRdb, so it was assigned here by matching the sequence to germline. TRGV11 is flagged as an ORF with uncertain function. This CDR3 has 16 residues.

This clone has more than one count but fewer than ten. A read error likely explains this, since a far larger clone differs by one base. Other nucleotide sequences in the sample specify the same CDR3. The chain has TRGV5 and TRGJ1 or TRGJ2. Assignment of the J gene here rests on matching the DNA to germline, because TCRdb gives none. This CDR3 has 16 residues. The V gene's germline CDR1 is VINAFY and CDR2 YDVSNSKD. V was pared by 0 bases and J by 10 bases, with 18 bases of the junction left unmatched. Here the CDR3 DNA reads TGTGCCACCTGGGACAGGCCCAGAAGACCTGGGGGCAAGAAACTCTTT. This sequence encodes CATWDRPRRPGGKKLF.

As to this clone: With a far larger clone one base away, a read error is the likely cause. Distinct nucleotide sequences in the sample also encode this CDR3. The chain recombines TRGV11 with TRGJ1 or TRGJ2. The J gene, absent from TCRdb, was called here by matching the DNA to germline. TRGV11 is an open reading frame whose function is uncertain. This CDR3 is built from 15 residues. The CDR3 DNA reads TGCGCCTGCTGGATTAGCCGCACGAGTTATTATAAGAAACTCTTT. Translating it yields CACWISRTSYYKKLF.

In this sample, this clone is medium-sized. The chain joins TRGV5 to TRGJ1 or TRGJ2. The J gene, missing from TCRdb, was assigned here through DNA to germline matching. The CDR3 runs 14 residues. After removal of 5 bases from V and 0 bases from J, the junction contained 7 bases not matched to a gene. Germline CDR1 VINAFY, CDR2 YDVSNSKD. Here the CDR3 DNA reads TGTGCCACCTGGGCCCCGAAGAATTATTATAAGAAACTCTTT. Amino acid sequence: CATWAPKNYYKKLF.

This clone appeared a few times. The protein given by TCRdb reflects a much larger clone and differs at residue 5 from this DNA's translation, likely from a read error; the protein shown is the DNA's translation. The gene calls are TRGV2 and TRGJ1 or TRGJ2. Since TCRdb gives no J gene, matching the DNA to germline was used here to assign it. The CDR3 consists of 14 residues. Germline CDR1 and CDR2: EGSNGY and YDSYNSKV. Losses at the gene ends were 6 bases for V and 0 bases for J; bases not matched to a gene: 8. In nucleotides, the CDR3 is TGTGCCACCTGGAGCCCAAAGAATTATTATAAGAAACTCTTT. Its protein is CATWSPKNYYKKLF.

There are a few counts of this clone. TCRdb records a much larger clone's protein for this DNA, with a difference at residue 11 that likely arises from a read error; the protein given is the translation of the DNA. The CDR3 is CATWDDTTGWLKIF. The CDR3 DNA is TGTGCCACCTGGGACGATACCACTGGTTGGCTCAAGATATTT. This rearrangement joins TRGV2 to TRGJP1. As TCRdb names no J gene, one was assigned here on the basis of a DNA match to germline. The CDR3 is made up of 14 amino acids. Germline V gene lookup returns CDR1 EGSNGY and CDR2 YDSYNSKV.

To note about this clone: TCRdb attributes to this sequence the protein of a much larger clone, which differs from the DNA translation at residue 4; a read error is likely, and the protein displayed is translated from the DNA. This chain uses TRGV9 with TRGJP2. No J gene is reported in TCRdb; it was inferred here by comparing the DNA with germline. Germline V gives CDR1 GITISATS, CDR2 ISYDGTV (reference sequence). Trimming cost V 9 bases and J 2 bases; bases outside gene matches: 12. This CDR3 spans 15 amino acids. The CDR3 DNA reads as TGTGCCTTGCGGGTCCCACCGAGTAGTGATTGGATCAAGACGTTT. Its protein product is CALRVPPSSDWIKTF.

This clone is labeled as large (0.1 to 1%). The rearrangement uses TRGV3 and TRGJ1 or TRGJ2. Here the J gene was assigned by germline matching of the DNA, as TCRdb has none. CDR3 length: 11 amino acids. The ends lost 3 bases at V and 8 bases at J; junction bases unmatched: 4. CDR1 and CDR2 from the germline V gene are VTNTFY and YDVSTARD (reference sequence). The CDR3 loop reads CATWDGDKKLF. The CDR3 DNA follows: TGTGCCACCTGGGACGGTGATAAGAAACTCTTT.

This clone is termed medium-sized. V usage is TRGV4 and J usage is TRGJ1 or TRGJ2. TCRdb leaves out the J gene; it was filled in here by matching the DNA to germline. V lost 2 bases, J lost 6 bases, and 7 bases stayed unmatched. The CDR3 is made up of 13 amino acids. Germline CDR1 EGSTGY, CDR2 YDSYTSSV. CDR3 residues: CATWDAQGYKKLF. The DNA of the CDR3 is TGTGCCACCTGGGATGCGCAGGGTTATAAGAAACTCTTT.

At least ten counts were recorded for this clone. The DNA is left out, because the CDR3 cannot be placed on it with certainty; the CDR3 is given as TCRdb lists it. V gene TRGV11 was called; the J gene was not. TRGV11 is known as an ORF, though its function is uncertain. A total of 17 residues make up the CDR3, ends included. The CDR3 loop reads CTTVPAGLVFTGWFKIF.

Note on this clone: TCRdb's protein, taken from a much larger clone, differs from this DNA's translation at residue 4, likely owing to a read error; the protein displayed comes from the DNA. The gene calls are TRGV11 and TRGJP2. Germline matching of the DNA provided the J gene here, since TCRdb leaves it blank. TRGV11 is an ORF; its function is uncertain. This CDR3 region has 15 residues. In nucleotides, the CDR3 is TGTGCCTGCCGGATTACGGAGGGTAGTGATTGGATCAAGACGTTT. It specifies CACRITEGSDWIKTF.

This clone appeared once. The V and J genes are TRGV10 and TRGJ1 or TRGJ2. Matching the DNA to germline supplied the J gene, which TCRdb does not give. TRGV10 belongs to the ORF category, with a function that is uncertain. The CDR3 extends over 13 amino acids. V shed 8 bases and J 9 bases; nucleotides not matched to a gene: 14. Here the CDR3 DNA reads TGTGCTGCGTGGATTTATAAAGGCCCTAAGAAACTCTTT. It encodes CAAWIYKGPKKLF.

This clone rates as large. The J gene went uncalled, whereas the V gene is TRGV11. Being an ORF, TRGV11 has a function that is uncertain. The CDR3 consists of 13 residues. CDR3 amino acids: CACWIRRGTHVVF. Written as DNA, the CDR3 is TGTGCCTGCTGGATTAGGCGGGGAACACATGTGGTCTTT.

This chain links TRGV8 with TRGJ1 or TRGJ2. Because TCRdb records no J gene, it was assigned here through a match of the DNA to germline. Germline lookup yields CDR1 VENAVY and CDR2 YDSYNSRV. The V segment lost 3 bases and the J segment 2 bases; nucleotides outside the gene matches: 13. This CDR3 region has 16 residues. The CDR3 region is CATWDATFRDYYKKLF. The CDR3 DNA sequence: TGTGCCACCTGGGATGCAACCTTCCGGGATTATTATAAGAAACTCTTT.

This clone was detected ten times or more. V is TRGV8 and J is TRGJ1 or TRGJ2. TCRdb does not report a J gene; here it was assigned by matching the DNA to germline references. CDR1 and CDR2 (germline): VENAVY, YDSYNSRV. Unmatched junction bases numbered 4, after V lost 10 bases and J lost 4 bases. This CDR3 comprises 10 residues. The DNA of the CDR3 is TGTGCCACAATCTATTATAAGAAACTCTTT. It yields the protein CATIYYKKLF.

This clone occurred a few times. Only one base separates this from a far larger clonotype, so it likely reflects a read error. Other nucleotide sequences in the sample specify the same CDR3. The J gene is TRGJP1, the V gene TRGV10. TCRdb gives no J gene; it was assigned here by matching the DNA to germline. TRGV10 is treated as an ORF (open reading frame) with a function not yet certain. The CDR3 is 12 amino acids. The V and J ends lost 13 bases and 6 bases, in that order; junction bases with no gene match: 9. CDR3 sequence: CAGYLAGWFKIF. As DNA, the CDR3 is TGTGCTGGGTACCTAGCTGGTTGGTTCAAGATATTT.

Of note for this clone: TCRdb's entry gives the protein of a much larger clone, which mismatches this DNA's translation at residue 7, likely from a read error; the protein reported here is translated from the DNA. The rearrangement uses TRGV11 and TRGJ1 or TRGJ2. The J gene, missing from TCRdb, was assigned here through DNA to germline matching. TRGV11 falls under the ORF class, with uncertain function. CDR3 size: 14 residues. V lost 8 bases and J lost 3; bases outside the gene matches: 10. The CDR3 sequence is CACWTAPLYYKKLF. CDR3 in DNA: TGTGCCTGCTGGACCGCCCCTCTTTATTATAAGAAACTCTTT.

As concerns this clone: TCRdb assigns this DNA the protein of a much larger clone, which departs from its translation at residue 7; this likely reflects a read error, and the protein shown comes from translating the DNA. The chain couples TRGV11 to TRGJ1 or TRGJ2. The J gene was missing in TCRdb and was found by matching the end of the DNA to germline. TRGV11 is identified as an open reading frame with a role that is uncertain. The CDR3 consists of 15 residues. Germline trimming cut 2 bases from V and 5 bases from J; bases unmatched to any gene: 9. The CDR3 DNA reads TGTGCCTGCTGGATTAGGCTCGAGGTCGATTATAAGAAACTCTTT. Protein: CACWIRLEVDYKKLF.

A word on this clone: Translating this DNA gives a protein that differs at residue 8 from the TCRdb one, which belongs to a much larger clone; a read error is likely, and the protein shown is this translation. The chain joins TRGV2 to TRGJ1 or TRGJ2. Matching the DNA to germline supplied the J gene, which TCRdb does not give. V lost 3 bases and J lost 2; bases outside the gene matches: 10. Germline loops: CDR1 EGSNGY, CDR2 YDSYNSKV. The CDR3 spans 15 residues. The CDR3 coding sequence is TGTGCCACCTGGGACCCTCTTCCGCATTATTATAAGAAACTCTTT. It is translated as CATWDPLPHYYKKLF.

This clone was detected a few times. One base separates it from a far larger clone, so it is likely a read error. No DNA is shown, since the ends of the CDR3 on it are uncertain; the CDR3 is the one TCRdb lists. This sample also contains other DNA sequences that code for the same CDR3. For the V gene the call is TRGV11; the J gene has no call. TRGV11 is placed among ORFs of uncertain function. The CDR3 region is 18 residues in length, termini included. CDR3 sequence reads: CTTVPAGLGARSDWIKTF.